A selection of T cell receptor beta chains follows, all from one sample in a study of blood T cell repertoires in COVID-19. Assay: immunoSEQ multiplex PCR; the TCRdb copy retains only in-frame clones and omits some. The sample yields about 140,000 clones, about three quarters seen once. What was sequenced was peripheral blood. The receptors were sampled from a woman older than 75 with active or convalescent COVID-19. Both conserved end residues are part of each CDR3. The D gene is left open where the match is weak. Clone size appears in some rows only: once, few, many, or a class for an expanded clone.

>TRBV6-6|TRBJ2-1|.|.
CASSYISREQFF
TGTGCCAGCAGTTACATCAGCAGGGAGCAGTTCTTC
>TRBV11-2|TRBJ2-7|.|.
CASSLLPYEQYF
TGTGCCAGCAGCCTTCTACCTTACGAGCAGTACTTC
>TRBV30|TRBJ1-2|few|.
CAWSVAGDYGYTF
TGTGCCTGGAGTGTGGCAGGCGACTATGGCTACACCTTC
>TRBV6-5|TRBJ1-1|few|TRBD1
CASRVGTANTEAFF
TGTGCCAGCAGGGTCGGGACAGCGAACACTGAAGCTTTCTTT
>TRBV4-2|TRBJ2-5|.|TRBD2
CASSQDSTSGAQTQYF
TGTGCCAGCAGCCAAGACAGCACTAGCGGTGCGCAGACCCAGTACTTC
>TRBV4-1|TRBJ2-7|.|.
CASSHVWQGGYEQYF
TGCGCCAGCAGCCATGTATGGCAGGGTGGCTACGAGCAGTACTTC
>TRBV28|TRBJ2-7|.|.
CASSLFGNYEQYF
TGTGCCAGCAGTTTATTCGGGAACTACGAGCAGTACTTC
>TRBV29-1|TRBJ1-2|many|.
CSVGQLRTVRGYTF
TGCAGCGTCGGCCAGCTGAGGACAGTCCGTGGCTACACCTTC
>TRBV6-5|TRBJ1-1|once|TRBD1
CASNLHRGTTEAFF
TGTGCCAGCAACCTACACAGGGGGACCACTGAAGCTTTCTTT
>TRBV29-1|TRBJ2-3|few|.
CSDRPTDTQYF
TGCAGCGACAGACCCACAGATACGCAGTATTTT
>TRBV7-9|TRBJ2-5|.|TRBD2
CASSYSLAGGRYQETQYF
TGTGCCAGCAGCTATTCCCTAGCGGGGGGAAGGTACCAAGAGACCCAGTACTTC
>TRBV10-2|TRBJ1-1|.|.
CASSDTAGLNTEAFF
TGCGCCAGCAGTGACACCGCAGGGTTAAACACTGAAGCTTTCTTT
>TRBV29-1|TRBJ1-1|once|TRBD1
CSVSTGGSNTEAFF
TGCAGCGTTTCGACAGGGGGATCGAACACTGAAGCTTTCTTT
>TRBV5-1|TRBJ1-2|.|.
CASSLDQTLYGYTF
TGCGCCAGCAGCTTGGACCAGACACTTTATGGCTACACCTTC
>TRBV27|TRBJ2-3|.|TRBD2
CASSLLGGGASDTQYF
TGTGCCAGCAGTTTATTGGGCGGGGGGGCTTCAGATACGCAGTATTTT
>TRBV7-8|TRBJ1-4|.|.
CASSSSRYPRNEKLFF
TGTGCCAGCAGCTCATCCCGGTATCCACGAAATGAAAAACTGTTTTTT
>TRBV2|TRBJ1-6|.|TRBD1
CASSDGTGSNSPLHF
TGTGCCAGCAGTGACGGGACAGGGTCTAATTCACCCCTCCACTTT
>TRBV4-1|TRBJ2-6|.|TRBD1
CASSQADRGTGANVLTF
TGCGCCAGCAGCCAAGCGGACAGGGGTACTGGGGCCAACGTCCTGACTTTC
>TRBV2|TRBJ2-3|.|TRBD2
CASSYRSLAGDRTDTQYF
TGTGCCAGCAGTTACAGGAGCTTAGCGGGGGACCGCACAGATACGCAGTATTTT
>TRBV19|TRBJ2-2|.|TRBD1
CATHRGSRTGELFF
TGTGCCACTCACAGGGGGTCTCGAACCGGGGAGCTGTTTTTT
>TRBV6-5|TRBJ2-7|.|.
CASSSPGTPPYEQYF
TGTGCCAGCAGTTCCCCCGGGACACCCCCCTACGAGCAGTACTTC
>TRBV7-3|TRBJ1-1|once|.
CASSLTARDLTEAFF
TGTGCCAGCAGCTTAACCGCCAGGGATCTCACTGAAGCTTTCTTT
>TRBV4-3|TRBJ2-7|.|TRBD2
CASSQGLAGTYEQYF
TGCGCCAGCAGCCAAGGTCTAGCGGGCACCTACGAGCAGTACTTC
>TRBV30|TRBJ1-2|.|.
CAWNPDINYGYTF
TGTGCCTGGAATCCTGACATTAACTATGGCTACACCTTC
>TRBV28|TRBJ2-7|.|TRBD1
CASSPTSGQRTWEQYF
TGTGCCAGCAGTCCGACCTCGGGACAGAGAACTTGGGAGCAGTACTTC
>TRBV6-6|TRBJ2-7|.|.
CASSYSGRGENEQYF
TGTGCCAGCAGTTACAGTGGGCGGGGCGAGAACGAGCAGTACTTC
>TRBV4-1|TRBJ2-2|.|.
CASSQAGPGELFF
TGCGCCAGCAGCCAGGCGGGGCCCGGGGAGCTGTTTTTT
>TRBV4-2|TRBJ1-1|.|.
CASSQDTADLNTEAFF
TGTGCCAGCAGCCAAGATACGGCAGACTTGAACACTGAAGCTTTCTTT
>TRBV28|TRBJ1-6|.|.
CASSLPSQGSWKVSPLHF
TGTGCCAGCAGTTTACCAAGCCAGGGGTCGTGGAAAGTTTCACCCCTCCACTTT
>TRBV7-9|TRBJ2-5|.|TRBD2
CASSANGGAQAETQYF
TGTGCCAGCAGCGCGAACGGGGGGGCCCAGGCCGAGACCCAGTACTTC
>TRBV5-5|TRBJ2-7|.|.
CASSLEAPSGLDYEQYF
TGTGCCAGCAGCTTGGAAGCGCCGTCGGGACTGGACTACGAGCAGTACTTC
>TRBV7-8|TRBJ1-2|.|.
CASSARVQADYGYTF
TGTGCCAGCAGCGCCCGAGTCCAGGCAGACTATGGCTACACCTTC
>TRBV6-5|TRBJ2-6|.|.
CASRKEVSGANVLTF
TGTGCCAGCAGAAAGGAGGTGTCGGGGGCCAACGTCCTGACTTTC
>TRBV28|TRBJ1-5|.|.
CASSFSRQPQHF
TGTGCCAGCAGTTTCAGCAGGCAGCCCCAGCATTTT
>TRBV7-9|TRBJ1-2|.|.
CASSLGSVYGYTF
TGTGCCAGCAGCTTAGGATCAGTCTATGGCTACACCTTC
>TRBV9|TRBJ1-4|many|.
CASSTTRGSNEKLFF
TGTGCCAGCAGCACAACACGAGGGTCTAATGAAAAACTGTTTTTT
>TRBV29-1|TRBJ2-3|.|.
CSVENWSLDTDTQYF
TGCAGCGTTGAAAACTGGAGCCTCGACACAGATACGCAGTATTTT
>TRBV15|TRBJ1-5|.|.
CATSRDPTGSNQPQHF
TGTGCCACCAGCAGAGACCCGACAGGTTCTAATCAGCCCCAGCATTTT
>TRBV5-8|TRBJ2-2|.|TRBD1
CASTREGAGTGELFF
TGTGCCAGCACCCGAGAGGGGGCCGGGACCGGGGAGCTGTTTTTT
>TRBV4-2|TRBJ2-7|.|.
CASSPSEAGNTYEQYF
TGTGCCAGCAGCCCGTCGGAAGCGGGCAATACCTACGAGCAGTACTTC
>TRBV30|TRBJ1-1|.|TRBD1
CAWSKDRSEAFF
TGTGCCTGGAGTAAGGACAGGAGTGAAGCTTTCTTT
>TRBV7-9|TRBJ2-7|once|.
CASSTLAGPPYEQYF
TGTGCCAGCAGCACCCTGGCGGGGCCCCCTTACGAGCAGTACTTC
>TRBV15|TRBJ1-1|few|.
CATSRDPSGLGGQAFF
TGTGCCACCAGCAGAGATCCGTCGGGACTAGGGGGGCAAGCTTTCTTT
>TRBV4-1|TRBJ1-4|.|.
CASSQGGELRVNEKLFF
TGCGCCAGCAGCCAAGGGGGGGAATTGAGGGTTAATGAAAAACTGTTTTTT
>TRBV4-3|TRBJ2-2|once|.
CASSQVLSLSTGELFF
TGCGCCAGCAGCCAAGTGCTATCGCTTTCGACCGGGGAGCTGTTTTTT
>TRBV19|TRBJ1-1|.|.
CASSILGAGTEAFF
TGTGCCAGTAGTATCTTAGGGGCCGGGACTGAAGCTTTCTTT
>TRBV7-9|TRBJ1-1|.|TRBD1
CASSPPQGSGTEAFF
TGTGCCAGCAGCCCTCCACAGGGGTCGGGTACTGAAGCTTTCTTT
>TRBV5-5|TRBJ2-5|.|.
CASSFEKTQYF
TGTGCCAGCAGCTTCGAGAAGACCCAGTACTTC
>TRBV28|TRBJ1-3|once|TRBD1
CASSFRGRVGNTIYF
TGTGCCAGCAGTTTTAGGGGGCGCGTTGGAAACACCATATATTTT